These 31 T cell receptor beta chains were all obtained from the same sample, sequenced in a study of low-dose radiotherapy and immunotherapy resistance in tumors. First-strand cDNA used TRAV- and TRBV-specific primers, covering alpha and beta chains. With a constant-region primer and a V-primer adapter, TCRs were subjected to about 20 PCR cycles of amplification. Each CDR3 protein is one row after TCRdb ran MiXCR on the reads. Among fewer than 20,000 distinct CDR3 sequences listed, around 72% were seen once. These receptors were taken from a human donor with advanced metastatic prostate, ovarian, gallbladder or colorectal cancer (not recorded which). This table probably holds off-target reads from a library built for another chain.

The V call is TRBV2, the J call TRBJ1-5, with TRBD1 matching over 8 bases. The V gene's germline CDR1 is SNHLY and CDR2 FYNNEI. CDR3 size: 14 residues. After removal of 7 bases from V and 4 bases from J, the junction contained 6 bases not matched to a gene. In DNA form, the CDR3 reads TGTGCCAGCACCGGGACAGGTATTAATCAGCCCCAGCATTTT. Protein sequence: CASTGTGINQPQHF.

The chain employs TRBV13 and TRBJ2-1; tentative D call: TRBD2 (5 bases). The germline gives CDR1 PRHDT, CDR2 FYEKMQ (reference sequence). This CDR3 comprises 11 residues. Deletions cut 4 bases from V and 10 bases from J, with 8 bases between. This CDR3 is CASSSCGEQFF. Written as DNA, the CDR3 is TGTGCCAGCAGCTCTTGCGGGGAGCAGTTCTTC.

This clonotype was detected a few times. The V call is TRBV19, the J call TRBJ1-5; 7 nucleotides line up with TRBD1. The length of the CDR3 is 14 residues. After removal of 7 bases from V and 2 bases from J, the junction contained 5 bases not matched to a gene. Germline V CDR1 and CDR2: LNHDA, SQIVND (reference sequence). DNA of the CDR3: TGTGCCAGTACCACCACAGGGGGCAATCAGCCCCAGCATTTT. Amino acid sequence: CASTTTGGNQPQHF.

The rearrangement links TRBV12-3 or TRBV12-4 to TRBJ2-3, with a possible D match to TRBD1 (6 bases). The V gene lost 5 bases and the J gene lost 0 bases, with 15 bases spanning the gap. This CDR3 has 16 amino acids. Here the CDR3 reads CASSLGAGASTDTQYF. The CDR3 DNA reads TGTGCCAGCAGTCTCGGGGCAGGGGCGAGCACAGATACGCAGTATTTT.

The gene calls are TRBV6-1 and TRBJ2-1; 7 nucleotides match TRBD2. The germline V gene has CDR1 MNHNS and CDR2 SASEGT. V shed 4 bases, J shed 4 bases, and the junction held 4 bases outside the gene matches. This CDR3 has 14 amino acids. The CDR3 sequence is CASSAQRGYNEQFF. CDR3 nucleotides: TGTGCCAGCAGTGCCCAGCGGGGTTACAATGAGCAGTTCTTC.

The chain joins TRBV11-3 to TRBJ2-2; 8 bases map to TRBD2. Germline V gene sequence: CDR1 SGHNT, CDR2 YENEEA. The CDR3 runs to 17 residues. The V gene end was trimmed by 4 bases and the J gene end by 3 bases; junction bases not matched to a gene: 10. DNA of the CDR3: TGTGCCAGCAGCTCGCTAGCGGGTCCCGTTTACACCGGGGAGCTGTTTTTT. It yields the protein CASSSLAGPVYTGELFF.

The chain recombines TRBV10-1 with TRBJ2-7; 11 bases match TRBD1. This CDR3 comprises 14 residues. CDR1 WNHNN and CDR2 SYGVQD come from the germline V gene (reference sequence). J was trimmed by 4 bases and V by 6 bases; bases with no gene match: 5. The CDR3 protein is CASRKDRGPYEQYF. The DNA for the CDR3 is TGCGCCAGCAGAAAGGACAGGGGGCCGTACGAGCAGTACTTC.

The chain joins TRBV6-5 to TRBJ2-4, with D perhaps matching TRBD1 or TRBD2 (6 bases each). Per germline, CDR1 MNHEY and CDR2 SVGAGI. The CDR3 consists of 12 residues. V dropped 11 bases and J dropped 1 base, with 9 bases sitting between them. The CDR3 loop is CASGAAKNIQYF. CDR3 nucleotides: TGTGCCTCGGGGGCGGCCAAAAACATTCAGTACTTC.

V usage is TRBV9 and J usage is TRBJ2-2; either TRBD1 or TRBD2 may supply D (5 bases each). The germline gives CDR1 SGDLS, CDR2 YYNGEE. This CDR3 comprises 14 residues. The ends were cut back, 6 bases at V and 4 bases at J, with 13 bases in the middle. The CDR3: CASMRGRGTGELFF. CDR3 nucleotides: TGTGCCAGCATGAGGGGTCGGGGCACCGGGGAGCTGTTTTTT.

V and J are TRBV7-8 and TRBJ2-2, with D possibly matching TRBD2 (5 bases). Germline values: CDR1 SGHVS, CDR2 FQNEAQ. This CDR3 comprises 14 residues. The V gene lost 1 base and the J gene lost 6 bases, with 9 bases spanning the gap. CDR3 coding DNA: TGTGCCAGCAGCTTAGACCTAGCCCCCGGGGAGCTGTTTTTT. As protein: CASSLDLAPGELFF.

The rearrangement links TRBV2 to TRBJ2-7; D unresolved. This CDR3 contains 13 residues. The V end was cut by 6 bases, the J end by 1 base, with 10 bases between. CDR1 and CDR2 (germline): SNHLY, FYNNEI. Here the CDR3 reads CASRRGSSYEQYF. For the CDR3, the DNA is TGTGCCAGCAGACGTGGCAGTTCCTACGAGCAGTACTTC.

This clonotype has a single count. The V call is TRBV29-1, the J call TRBJ2-7, with 10 bases identical to TRBD2. The germline V gene encodes CDR1 SQVTM and CDR2 ANQGSEA. J lost 3 bases, V lost 4 bases, and 3 bases had no gene match. The CDR3 runs to 13 residues. The CDR3, as DNA: TGCAGCGTTGGAACTAGCGGGATCTACGAGCAGTACTTC. Its protein product is CSVGTSGIYEQYF.

This clonotype was detected only a few times. The chain joins TRBV29-1 to TRBJ2-5, with TRBD1 matching over 9 bases. CDR3 length equals 13 residues. Germline lookup yields CDR1 SQVTM and CDR2 ANQGSEA. With 6 bases clipped from V and 4 bases from J, the junction kept 6 bases outside the gene matches. The CDR3 sequence is CSVSGQGGETQYF. DNA of the CDR3: TGCAGCGTGTCGGGACAGGGCGGAGAGACCCAGTACTTC.

Remarks on this clonotype: One end of the junction is discordant with germline, which a read error may explain. Written as DNA, the CDR3 is TGTGCCAGCAGCTTTGGGACAGGGAGCTCTGGAAACACCATATATTTT. Translation: CASSFGTGSSGNTIYF. This chain uses TRBV5-3 with TRBJ1-3; 9 bases align to TRBD1. TRBV5-3 is labeled an ORF, and its function is uncertain. The CDR3 has 16 residues.

V and J are TRBV5-1 and TRBJ1-4; 8 positions match TRBD1. The germline V gene encodes CDR1 SGHRS and CDR2 YFSETQ. CDR3 length: 16 residues. After removal of 0 bases from V and 5 bases from J, the junction contained 6 bases not matched to a gene. As DNA, the CDR3 is TGCGCCAGCAGCTTGGAGGGGACAGGTCTAAATGAAAAACTGTTTTTT. Protein: CASSLEGTGLNEKLFF.

This chain links TRBV5-4 with TRBJ1-2; maybe TRBD1 (6 bases). Per germline, CDR1 SGHNT and CDR2 YYREEE (reference sequence). V was pared by 2 bases and J by 3 bases, with 8 bases between. This CDR3 is 13 amino acids long. As DNA, the CDR3 is TGTGCCAGCAGCTTTAAGGGGGACTATGGCTACACCTTC. Translated: CASSFKGDYGYTF.

This clonotype was recorded a few times. This sequence joins TRBV2 and TRBJ2-2, with D tentatively TRBD1 or TRBD2 (5 bases each). The germline V and J ends were trimmed by 6 bases and 4 bases, with 12 bases remaining between them. Germline V gene sequence: CDR1 SNHLY, CDR2 FYNNEI. The CDR3 has 14 residues. CDR3 DNA sequence: TGTGCCAGCAGGTCCGGGACGACCACCGGGGAGCTGTTTTTT. Its protein product is CASRSGTTTGELFF.

This clonotype was counted a few times. The rearrangement joins TRBV28 to TRBJ1-2; no clear D gene. The CDR3 loop spans 12 amino acids. The V gene lost 2 bases and the J gene lost 4 bases, with 5 bases spanning the gap. CDR1 MDHEN and CDR2 SYDVKM come from the germline V gene. The chain's CDR3 is CASSLGSYGYTF. CDR3 DNA sequence: TGTGCCAGCAGTTTAGGCAGCTATGGCTACACCTTC.

This clonotype was detected only a few times. V and J are TRBV5-1 and TRBJ2-1; D uncertain. The germline V gene encodes CDR1 SGHRS and CDR2 YFSETQ. The germline V and J ends were trimmed by 5 bases and 4 bases, with 4 bases remaining between them. The CDR3 runs 11 residues. CDR3 bases: TGCGCCAGCAGGGATTACAATGAGCAGTTCTTC. Residues: CASRDYNEQFF.

This clonotype was seen more than once but under ten times. The V and J genes are TRBV5-4 and TRBJ2-4; 11 bases map to TRBD2. V trimming: 3 bases; J trimming: 2 bases; junction bases outside the gene matches: 13. The CDR3 is 19 amino acids. CDR1 is SGHNT and CDR2 is YYREEE in the germline V gene (reference sequence). The CDR3 region is CASSSPPSGGLRTKNIQYF. DNA for the CDR3: TGTGCCAGCAGCTCACCCCCTAGCGGGGGGTTGAGGACCAAAAACATTCAGTACTTC.

This chain uses TRBV30 with TRBJ1-3; D gene uncertain. The CDR3 has 13 amino acids. Per germline, CDR1 GTSNPN and CDR2 SVGIG (reference sequence). The ends were cut back, 0 bases at V and 4 bases at J, with 7 bases in the middle. In DNA form, the CDR3 reads TGTGCCTGGAGTGTCGCTCTCGGAAACACCATATATTTT. It specifies CAWSVALGNTIYF.

This clonotype appeared a single time. V is TRBV12-3 or TRBV12-4 and J is TRBJ1-5; a weak D match, TRBD1 (5 bases). V lost 6 bases and J lost 4, with 16 bases in between. This CDR3 region has 15 residues. Here the CDR3 DNA reads TGTGCCAGCAGGTCGGGACCGCCTGGGAATCAGCCCCAGCATTTT. Translated: CASRSGPPGNQPQHF.

This clonotype was seen a few times. The rearrangement links TRBV19 to TRBJ1-5, with TRBD1 as a possible D gene (6 bases). V gave up 4 bases and J gave up 2 bases, with 6 bases separating them. The CDR3 sequence is 13 residues long. The germline V gene encodes CDR1 LNHDA and CDR2 SQIVND (reference sequence). This chain's CDR3 is CASSTGGNQPQHF. DNA for the CDR3: TGTGCCAGTAGTACAGGGGGCAATCAGCCCCAGCATTTT. The full variable domain, its missing parts supplied by reference TRBV19 and TRBJ1-5, is DGGITQSPKYLFRKEGQNVTLSCEQNLNHDAMYWYRQDPGQGLRLIYYSQIVNDFQKGDIAEGYSVSREKKESFPLTVTSAQKNPTAFYLCASSTGGNQPQHFGDGTRLSIL.

Only a few counts were recorded for this clonotype. CDR3 DNA: TGTGCCACCAGTGATTTTCCGGCAGGGAAGGGGAAAGGAGATACGCAGTATTTT. Protein product: CATSDFPAGKGKGDTQYF. The rearrangement joins TRBV24-1 to TRBJ2-3; D is perhaps TRBD1 (5 bases). The CDR3 is made up of 18 amino acids. Between the trimmed V and J ends, which lost 1 base and 5 bases, there was a span of 21 bases. Germline-derived CDR1 and CDR2 are KGHDR and SFDVKD.

This chain connects TRBV13 to TRBJ2-5; 11 nucleotides match TRBD2. The germline CDR1 and CDR2 sequences are PRHDT and FYEKMQ (reference sequence). V lost 5 bases and J lost 0; bases outside the gene matches: 5. The CDR3 extends over 16 amino acids. The CDR3 DNA reads as TGTGCCAGCAGCACAACGACTAGCGGGGACCAAGAGACCCAGTACTTC. Protein sequence: CASSTTTSGDQETQYF.

This clonotype was observed a few times. This rearrangement joins TRBV6-1 to TRBJ2-3; D remains unclear. Between the trimmed V and J ends, which lost 3 bases and 4 bases, there was a span of 14 bases. The CDR3 is 15 amino acids. Germline assignment: CDR1 MNHNS and CDR2 SASEGT. This CDR3 is CASSDSLVVSDTQYF. The CDR3 DNA follows: TGTGCCAGCAGTGATTCTCTGGTAGTGTCAGATACGCAGTATTTT.

The gene calls are TRBV5-6 and TRBJ1-2; 8 positions match TRBD1. This CDR3 is built from 16 residues. Germline trimming cut 1 base from V and 7 bases from J; bases unmatched to any gene: 12. Germline values: CDR1 SGHDT, CDR2 YYEEEE. CDR3 residues: CASSLWPGQDPGGYTF. The CDR3 nucleotides are TGTGCCAGCAGCTTGTGGCCGGGACAGGACCCGGGTGGCTACACCTTC.

The rearrangement links TRBV24-1 to TRBJ2-5; TRBD1 matches at 8 bases. The CDR3 length is 14 residues. Per the germline V gene, CDR1 is KGHDR and CDR2 is SFDVKD. V lost 3 bases and J lost 5; bases outside the gene matches: 4. The CDR3: CATSDPGGAETQYF. CDR3 bases: TGTGCCACCAGTGATCCAGGGGGCGCGGAGACCCAGTACTTC.

This clonotype turned up a few times. V gene TRBV27 combines with J gene TRBJ1-6, with 9 bases that match TRBD1. CDR1 is MNHEY, CDR2 SMNVEV, per germline (reference sequence). The CDR3 runs 14 residues. V shed 6 bases and J 7 bases; nucleotides not matched to a gene: 4. In DNA form, the CDR3 reads TGTGCCAGCAGGCGACAGGGGGGAAATTCACCCCTCCACTTT. It specifies CASRRQGGNSPLHF.

The V and J genes are TRBV10-3 and TRBJ2-4; 14 bases map to TRBD2. The CDR3 is made up of 16 amino acids. Germline assignment: CDR1 ENHRY and CDR2 SYGVKD. J was trimmed by 6 bases and V by 4 bases; bases with no gene match: 5. In nucleotides, the CDR3 is TGTGCCATCAGTGGGACTAGCGGGAGGATCGGAAACATTCAGTACTTC. This encodes CAISGTSGRIGNIQYF.

This chain joins TRBV5-8 and TRBJ2-3; no definite D call. CDR3 size: 16 residues. Looked up from germline, CDR1 is SGHTS and CDR2 is YDEGEE. The ends were cut back, 2 bases at V and 2 bases at J, with 15 bases in the middle. Here the CDR3 reads CASSFMAASFTDTQYF. The CDR3 DNA reads as TGTGCCAGCAGCTTTATGGCGGCTTCCTTCACAGATACGCAGTATTTT.